Reported below is one T cell receptor beta chain. Assay: immunoSEQ multiplex PCR; the TCRdb copy retains only in-frame clones and omits some. There are about 100,000 clones in the sample; 83% occur only once, and around 0.79% lies in the top ten. Germline loops: CDR1 MNHEY, CDR2 SMNVEV (reference sequence). V shed 1 base and J shed 0 bases, with 10 bases lying between them. The CDR3 length is 15 residues. The entry originates in a study of radiotherapy plus CTLA-4 blockade in lung cancer. This clonotype was obtained from a human donor with non-small cell lung cancer who had stable disease on radiotherapy plus ipilimumab. The V gene is TRBV27, the J gene TRBJ2-7; D is possibly TRBD2 (6 bases). The sample was peripheral blood, taken from a patient treated with radiotherapy plus ipilimumab. The CDR3 DNA reads as TGTGCCAGCAGTTTATTAGCGGAGAGCTCCTACGAGCAGTACTTC. Protein: CASSLLAESSYEQYF.